A single sample is the source of the 25 T cell receptor beta chains below, sequenced in a study of T cell responses to AZD1222 COVID-19 vaccine. Clones were read by immunoSEQ multiplex PCR, and TCRdb kept only the in-frame ones, dropping some. The table shows tens of thousands of clones, with about 88% occurring only once. Source: peripheral blood, taken 28 days after the second AZD1222 dose. All receptors come from an adult who received the AZD1222 COVID-19 vaccine.

This chain uses TRBV25-1 with TRBJ1-6; possibly TRBD1 for D (5 bases). Germline V gene lookup returns CDR1 MGHDK and CDR2 SYGVNS. This CDR3 has 18 amino acids. With 6 bases removed from V and 0 bases from J, the gap between germline ends came to 18 bases. In DNA, the CDR3 is TGTGCCAGCAGGGGTAGGGGCGGTTGGAGCTCCTATAATTCACCCCTCCACTTT. This sequence encodes CASRGRGGWSSYNSPLHF.

The gene calls are TRBV28 and TRBJ1-2; D is undetermined. Trimming took 4 bases from V and 8 from J, leaving 11 bases between them. The length of the CDR3 is 12 residues. In germline, CDR1 is MDHEN, CDR2 SYDVKM. The CDR3 bases are TGTGCCAGCAGTTGGGGAGGGATGGGCTACACCTTC. Protein sequence: CASSWGGMGYTF.

V is TRBV6-6 and J is TRBJ1-2; TRBD1 matches 11 bases. The V gene's germline CDR1 is MNHNY and CDR2 SVGAGI (reference sequence). This CDR3 has 16 amino acids. V shed 5 bases and J 5 bases; nucleotides not matched to a gene: 10. The chain's CDR3 is CASSPGQGAEYYGYTF. CDR3 in DNA: TGTGCCAGCAGTCCCGGACAGGGGGCGGAGTATTATGGCTACACCTTC.

This chain links TRBV14 with TRBJ1-2; D is ambiguous. Germline loops: CDR1 SGHDN, CDR2 FVKESK. Trimming shortened V by 0 bases and J by 7 bases, and 15 bases separated the two germline ends. The CDR3 extends over 15 amino acids. CDR3 DNA sequence: TGTGCCAGCAGCCAAGATTTCCGGGATATGGGTGGCTACACCTTC. Protein sequence: CASSQDFRDMGGYTF.

The rearrangement links TRBV19 to TRBJ1-2; D is unresolved. Germline values: CDR1 LNHDA, CDR2 SQIVND (reference sequence). Trimming cost V 3 bases and J 5 bases, with 13 bases left between them. The CDR3 is made up of 14 amino acids. The CDR3 region is CASSIFGSTYGYTF. CDR3 in DNA: TGTGCCAGTAGTATTTTTGGGTCCACTTATGGCTACACCTTC.

V is TRBV7-8 and J is TRBJ2-7, with D possibly being TRBD2 (5 bases). The CDR3 consists of 13 residues. Germline CDR1 reads SGHVS; CDR2 reads FQNEAQ. Trimming shortened V by 5 bases and J by 0 bases, and 8 bases separated the two germline ends. CDR3 loop: CASSRGLSYEQYV. CDR3 nucleotide sequence: TGTGCCAGCAGCCGAGGACTCTCCTACGAGCAGTACGTC.

This clone was seen a single time. CDR3 bases: TGTGCCAGCAGCTTAATTCGCGGGGGGACCGGGGAGCTGTTTTTT. Translating gives CASSLIRGGTGELFF. The V call is TRBV7-2, the J call TRBJ2-2, with 8 bases that match TRBD2. Germline V gene sequence: CDR1 SGHTA, CDR2 FQGNSA. The CDR3 loop spans 15 amino acids. V shed 2 bases, J shed 5 bases, and the junction held 4 bases outside the gene matches.

The rearrangement uses TRBV14 and TRBJ1-4; D is uncertain. Germline CDR1 SGHDN, CDR2 FVKESK. The CDR3 is 15 residues long. V lost 0 bases and J 5 bases, leaving 10 bases between the germline ends. The CDR3 DNA sequence: TGTGCCAGCAGCCAAGAAGGCGTAACCAATGAAAAACTGTTTTTT. The encoded protein is CASSQEGVTNEKLFF. Based on the CDR3 plus reference TRBV14 and TRBJ1-4, the full variable domain is EAGVTQFPSHSVIEKGQTVTLRCDPISGHDNLYWYRRVMGKEIKFLLHFVKESKQDESGMPNNRFLAERTGGTYSTLKVQPAELEDSGVYFCASSQEGVTNEKLFFGSGTQLSVL.

The V call is TRBV5-5, the J call TRBJ1-1; unclear D gene. Trimming took off 2 bases at V and 5 bases at J, with 13 bases between the two ends. The CDR3 covers 14 residues. Germline lookup yields CDR1 SGHKS and CDR2 YYEKEE (reference sequence). The CDR3 reads CASSLLTLRTEAFF. The CDR3 nucleotides are TGTGCCAGCAGCTTACTCACCCTGAGGACTGAAGCTTTCTTT. Full variable domain (remainder filled in from reference TRBV5-5 and TRBJ1-1): DAGVTQSPTHLIKTRGQQVTLRCSPISGHKSVSWYQQVLGQGPQFIFQYYEKEERGRGNFPDRFSARQFPNYSSELNVNALLLGDSALYLCASSLLTLRTEAFFGQGTRLTVV.

This clone was observed a single time. The V call is TRBV10-3, the J call TRBJ1-1; TRBD1 might be the D (6 bases). This CDR3 has 19 amino acids. The germline V gene encodes CDR1 ENHRY and CDR2 SYGVKD. Trimming took 3 bases from V and 3 from J, leaving 26 bases between them. The CDR3 nucleotides read TGTGCCATCAGTGAATCGGTGTTACCCACAGGGTGGAGGGACACTGAAGCTTTCTTT. Its translation: CAISESVLPTGWRDTEAFF.

This chain uses TRBV9 with TRBJ1-3, with D unclear. Germline V CDR1 and CDR2: SGDLS, YYNGEE. V lost 0 bases and J 4 bases, leaving 11 bases between the germline ends. The CDR3 has 15 amino acids. The chain's CDR3 is CASSVGGLLGNTIYF. The CDR3 DNA reads as TGTGCCAGCAGCGTAGGAGGTCTCCTCGGAAACACCATATATTTT.

The chain combines TRBV30 with TRBJ2-6, with D uncertain. V was clipped by 4 bases and J by 4 bases, with 5 bases between them. Germline V gene lookup returns CDR1 GTSNPN and CDR2 SVGIG (reference sequence). The CDR3 is 12 residues long. CDR3 protein: CAWTPGANVLTF. In DNA form, the CDR3 reads TGTGCCTGGACCCCGGGGGCCAACGTCCTGACTTTC.

This clone was seen only a few times. The chain couples TRBV2 to TRBJ2-7, with 7 bases that match TRBD1. The CDR3 contains 12 residues. The junction had 7 bases not matched to a gene; V was cut back by 8 bases and J by 6 bases. The germline gives CDR1 SNHLY, CDR2 FYNNEI. This CDR3 is CASRQGGIEQYF. The CDR3 bases are TGTGCCAGCCGACAGGGTGGCATCGAGCAGTACTTC.

The chain has TRBV12-3 or TRBV12-4 and TRBJ2-1, with unresolved D. V lost 6 bases and J lost 5, with 11 bases in between. CDR3 size: 13 residues. The CDR3 loop is CASRLDGHNEQFF. Written as DNA, the CDR3 is TGTGCCAGCAGATTGGACGGTCACAATGAGCAGTTCTTC.

The V and J genes are TRBV7-3 and TRBJ2-2, with a possible D match to TRBD2 (6 bases). This CDR3 is 16 amino acids long. Trimming stripped 5 bases from V and 6 bases from J, with 19 bases between. CDR1 and CDR2 (germline): SGHTA, FQGTGA. CDR3 protein: CASSLRPGEWSGELFF. As DNA, the CDR3 is TGTGCCAGCAGCCTAAGACCGGGGGAGTGGTCCGGGGAGCTGTTTTTT.

V is TRBV5-1 and J is TRBJ1-3; D gene uncertain. Germline CDR1 is SGHRS and CDR2 is YFSETQ. V was pared by 4 bases and J by 0 bases, with 14 bases between. The CDR3 extends over 16 amino acids. The CDR3, as DNA: TGCGCCAGCAGCATCGGACGTCTTACCTCTGGAAACACCATATATTTT. This encodes CASSIGRLTSGNTIYF.

V is TRBV5-4 and J is TRBJ1-2; 10 nucleotides agree with TRBD1. This CDR3 is 14 amino acids long. The V segment lost 7 bases and the J segment 8 bases; nucleotides outside the gene matches: 11. The V gene's germline CDR1 is SGHNT and CDR2 YYREEE (reference sequence). The CDR3: CASGFKGQGYGYTF. The CDR3 coding sequence is TGTGCCAGCGGGTTCAAGGGACAGGGGTACGGCTACACCTTC. Full variable domain (outside the CDR3, taken from reference TRBV5-4 and TRBJ1-2): ETGVTQSPTHLIKTRGQQVTLRCSSQSGHNTVSWYQQALGQGPQFIFQYYREEENGRGNFPPRFSGLQFPNYSSELNVNALELDDSALYLCASGFKGQGYGYTFGSGTRLTVV.

J is TRBJ1-3 and V is TRBV29-1; 9 bases agree with TRBD1. The CDR3 loop spans 15 amino acids. V lost 4 bases, J lost 0 bases, and 4 bases stayed unmatched. The germline CDR1 and CDR2 sequences are SQVTM and ANQGSEA. CDR3 nucleotides: TGCAGCGTTGGGGGACAGGGTCGCTCTGGAAACACCATATATTTT. This encodes CSVGGQGRSGNTIYF.

The V and J genes are TRBV16 and TRBJ2-7, with 9 bases lining up with TRBD1. Germline CDR1 and CDR2: KGHSY and FQNENV. The CDR3 is made up of 13 amino acids. The junction had 5 bases not matched to a gene; V was cut back by 4 bases and J by 7 bases. As DNA, the CDR3 is TGTGCCAGCAGCCTCACCGGACAGGGGGAGCAGTACGTC. It codes for CASSLTGQGEQYV.

The CDR3: CASSLVRGNEQFF. CDR3 sequence (DNA): TGTGCCAGCAGCTTAGTAAGGGGAAATGAGCAGTTCTTC. The V gene is TRBV7-2, the J gene TRBJ2-1, with D tentatively TRBD1 (5 bases). Trimming stripped 1 base from V and 7 bases from J, with 8 bases between. Germline CDR1 and CDR2: SGHTA and FQGNSA. The CDR3 length is 13 residues.

The CDR3 loop reads CASSLGGRGSSYEQYV. The CDR3, as DNA: TGTGCCAGCAGCTTAGGCGGGAGGGGTAGCTCCTACGAGCAGTACGTC. This chain links TRBV11-2 with TRBJ2-7; TRBD2 agrees at 9 bases. Germline-derived CDR1 and CDR2 are SGHAT and FQNNGV. V was pared by 1 base and J by 0 bases, with 4 bases of the junction left unmatched. This CDR3 is 16 amino acids long.

This clone was seen more than once but under ten times. This chain links TRBV5-1 with TRBJ1-6; D gene unclear. The CDR3 has 12 residues. V was pared by 0 bases and J by 8 bases, with 3 bases between. Germline CDR1 reads SGHRS; CDR2 reads YFSETQ. Here the CDR3 DNA reads TGCGCCAGCAGCTTGGTTGATTCACCCCTCCACTTT. Protein sequence: CASSLVDSPLHF.

V and J are TRBV19 and TRBJ1-1, with 8 bases matching TRBD1. Germline CDR1 is LNHDA and CDR2 is SQIVND (reference sequence). CDR3 length: 16 amino acids. V was clipped by 1 base and J by 1 base; unmatched bases: 5. The CDR3, as DNA: TGTGCCAGTAGTATAGGCCTTGGACAGGGGAACACTGAAGCTTTCTTT. It yields the protein CASSIGLGQGNTEAFF.

The chain recombines TRBV28 with TRBJ1-2, with a weak D call TRBD1 (5 bases). The germline V gene encodes CDR1 MDHEN and CDR2 SYDVKM. The CDR3 consists of 12 residues. Trimming took off 5 bases at V and 6 bases at J, with 10 bases between the two ends. CDR3 DNA: TGTGCCAGCAGTCCCTCCAGGGATGGCTACACCTTC. This sequence encodes CASSPSRDGYTF.

This chain links TRBV9 with TRBJ1-2; 7 nucleotides match TRBD1. Germline V CDR1 and CDR2: SGDLS, YYNGEE. The ends lost 4 bases at V and 0 bases at J; junction bases unmatched: 9. This CDR3 is built from 16 residues. In nucleotides, the CDR3 is TGTGCCAGCAGCCGGAGAGGGGGCAGAGCTAACTATGGCTACACCTTC. The encoded protein is CASSRRGGRANYGYTF.